A single sample is the source of the 4 T cell receptor beta chains below, sequenced in a study of blood T cells in healthy people across ages. For the second PCR, which ran for 7 to 11 cycles, a sample-barcoded 5' primer and a J-beta primer mix were used. MiXCR was run by TCRdb on the 5' RACE reads, yielding one entry per CDR3 protein. The table lists approximately 810,000 distinct CDR3 sequences, less than 35% of them singletons. Material: blood. These receptors originate from a woman of 80 years or more in good health.

Comments on this clonotype: Since a much larger clone is just one base distant, this may be a read error. CDR3 DNA: TGTGCCAGCAGGAGGGAACGGGGGGTCTACAATGAGCAGTTCTTC. It specifies CASRRERGVYNEQFF. The chain combines TRBV7-2 with TRBJ2-1; the match to TRBD2 covers 7 bases. The CDR3 has 15 amino acids. Trimming cost V 6 bases and J 3 bases; bases outside gene matches: 8. CDR1 SGHTA and CDR2 FQGNSA come from the germline V gene. The whole variable domain, filled in from reference TRBV7-2 and TRBJ2-1, reads GAGVSQSPSNKVTEKGKDVELRCDPISGHTALYWYRQSLGQGLEFLIYFQGNSAPDKSGLPSDRFSAERTGGSVSTLTIQRTQQEDSAVYLCASRRERGVYNEQFFGPGTRLTVL.

A few counts support this clonotype. The CDR3 sequence: CASSFDSSYNSPLHF. CDR3 DNA: TGCGCCAGCAGCTTCGATAGCTCCTATAATTCACCCCTCCACTTT. The gene calls are TRBV5-1 and TRBJ1-6, with no clear D. V was clipped by 2 bases and J by 0 bases, with 6 bases between them. CDR3 length: 15 amino acids. Germline V gene data show CDR1 as SGHRS and CDR2 as YFSETQ.

V is TRBV28 and J is TRBJ1-6, with 9 bases fitting TRBD1. The trim removed 11 bases at V and 7 bases at J, leaving 9 bases unmatched. The CDR3 sequence is 14 residues long. Germline V lookup: CDR1 MDHEN, CDR2 SYDVKM. CDR3 amino acids: CAARTGTGNSPLHF. The DNA of the CDR3 is TGTGCCGCCCGGACCGGGACAGGGAATTCACCCCTCCACTTT.

This clonotype was detected ten times or more. This rearrangement joins TRBV4-2 to TRBJ2-3, with 13 bases aligning to TRBD2. V gave up 4 bases and J gave up 5 bases; unmatched junction bases: 3. The CDR3 is 15 amino acids. CDR1 LGHNA and CDR2 YNFKEQ come from the germline V gene. The CDR3, as DNA: TGTGCCAGCAGCCCGAGGACTAGCGGGGGAGATACGCAGTATTTT. This sequence encodes CASSPRTSGGDTQYF.